This T cell receptor (beta chain) is drawn from a study of shared clonotypes between healthy human individuals. This CDR3 is 15 amino acids long. The junction had 5 bases not matched to a gene; V was cut back by 3 bases and J by 0 bases. The germline CDR1 and CDR2 sequences are MDHEN and SYDVKM. Sequencing used immunoSEQ multiplex PCR; TCRdb keeps in-frame clones, though not all of them. The sample carries millions of clones, 85% to 95% recorded once. The sample comprised naive CD4+ T cells sorted from blood. The subset denotes: CD45RA+ positively selected. The chain is built from TRBV28 and TRBJ2-7; 7 bases agree with TRBD2. The TCR originated in a man between 18 and 29 years old in good health. CDR3 amino acids: CASSLAGALSYEQYF. DNA of the CDR3: TGTGCCAGCAGTTTGGCGGGAGCCCTCTCCTACGAGCAGTACTTC.